This section outlines one TCR beta chain sequence together with its context. There are 14 residues in the CDR3. V shed 2 bases and J 5 bases; nucleotides not matched to a gene: 4. Per germline, CDR1 SGDLS and CDR2 YYNGEE. Produced via immunoSEQ multiplex PCR; TCRdb's table is partial and in-frame only. The table shows 60,000 to 80,000 clones, with more than 80% occurring only once. This specimen comes from a study of blood T cell repertoires in COVID-19. Study context: The United States, Italy and Spain provided the acute and convalescent COVID-19 samples.

The receptor was isolated from a woman aged 60 to 75 with COVID-19, enrolled during active disease. Sequencing input: peripheral blood. The V call is TRBV9, the J call TRBJ2-3, with 8 bases lining up with TRBD2. CDR3 DNA: TGTGCCAGCAGCGTGAGGCTAGCGGGAGATACGCAGTATTTT. Translated: CASSVRLAGDTQYF.